Following are 6 T cell receptor beta chains from one sample sequenced in a study of human CD8 memory T cell subsets. Construction of TCR beta libraries was accomplished by means of UMI-labeled 5' RACE. TCRdb reprocessed the 5' RACE reads; each CDR3 protein has one entry and no DNA is given. The sample has 10,000 to 14,000 distinct CDR3 sequences, and its top ten clones hold over 7%. Specimen: CD8+ T cells from PBMCs. The receptors were sampled from a human donor in good health.

This sequence joins TRBV21-1 and TRBJ1-1. TRBV21-1 is marked as a pseudogene. The CDR3 extends over 18 amino acids. The CDR3 region is CASSKVCRATGSWTEAFF.

The V gene is TRBV6-5, the J gene TRBJ2-1; lacking DNA, the TRBD1 call made by TCRdb goes unchecked. The CDR3 spans 14 residues. Germline CDR1 reads MNHEY; CDR2 reads SVGAGI. This CDR3 reads CASSYSYRANEQFF.

J is TRBJ1-4 and V is TRBV4-1. Per germline, CDR1 MGHRA and CDR2 YSYEKL. The CDR3 loop spans 14 amino acids. The CDR3 spells CASSQDPGDEKLFF.

The chain couples TRBV6-2 or TRBV6-3 to TRBJ2-7. Germline CDR1 is MNHEY and CDR2 is SVGEGT. The CDR3 consists of 14 residues. The CDR3: CASSYLGYGYEQYF.

The chain's CDR3 is CASNLGLAEYNEQFF. The rearrangement uses TRBV7-9 and TRBJ2-1; as DNA is missing, the TRBD2 call by TCRdb cannot be tested. Germline lookup yields CDR1 SEHNR and CDR2 FQNEAQ (reference sequence). CDR3 length: 15 residues.

V usage is TRBV2 and J usage is TRBJ1-5; TCRdb returns TRBD1, unconfirmable since there is no DNA. The CDR3 loop spans 18 amino acids. Germline values: CDR1 SNHLY, CDR2 FYNNEI. CDR3 in amino acids: CASSGTNLGTASNQPQHF.